The 24 T cell receptor beta chains presented below share a single source sample, sequenced in a study of identical twins listed by TCRdb under 2016. The library was built by means of 5' RACE. Reads for this sample came from an Illumina HiSeq 2000. TCRdb reran the public reads through fastp at Q25 and MiXCR, keeping productive beta chains. Identical CDR3 proteins give one entry, which carries the most common genes and DNA. This sample has fewer than 350,000 distinct CDR3 sequences in its table, and approximately 8.5% of those were observed once. The ten most abundant clones make up less than 2.5% of the sample. These records were also assigned to another study, of yellow fever vaccine responses in identical twins.

The sequencing sample was made of memory (CD45RO+) T cells sorted from blood. Read against the paper, the sample's cell subset or site label means: CD45RO+ enriched T cells. The receptors here all came from a woman younger than 30 in good health.

This clonotype was detected only a few times. The chain recombines TRBV2 with TRBJ2-1; D may be TRBD1 (5 bases). V was trimmed by 7 bases and J by 3 bases, leaving 10 bases between them. This CDR3 contains 13 residues. Germline V gives CDR1 SNHLY, CDR2 FYNNEI. CDR3 DNA: TGTGCCAGCACCAGGGCAGACTACAATGAGCAGTTCTTC. As protein: CASTRADYNEQFF.

As concerns this clonotype: Just one base apart from a much larger clone, this may be a read error. This chain uses TRBV12-3 or TRBV12-4 with TRBJ2-2; D possibly corresponds to TRBD1 (5 bases). The CDR3 length is 14 residues. Written as DNA, the CDR3 is TGTGCCGGCAGTTTTCACCAGGGTGGCGGGGAGCTGTTTTTT. Its translation is CAGSFHQGGGELFF.

This clonotype has a count of ten or more. The J gene is TRBJ2-1, the V gene TRBV11-2; D ambiguous. CDR1 is SGHAT, CDR2 FQNNGV, per germline. This CDR3 spans 12 amino acids. V lost 1 base and J lost 16, with 14 bases in between. The CDR3, as DNA: TGTGCCAGCAGCTTAGTTGGGCTGATGGTATTCTTC. Amino acid sequence: CASSLVGLMVFF.

The chain joins TRBV12-3 or TRBV12-4 to TRBJ2-2, with D hard to call. V gave up 7 bases and J gave up 1 base, with 7 bases separating them. The CDR3 has 13 amino acids. The CDR3 loop is CASTSMNTGELFF. The CDR3 nucleotides read TGTGCCAGCACCTCCATGAACACCGGGGAGCTGTTTTTT.

The table lists this clonotype with a few counts. The chain employs TRBV27 and TRBJ1-2, with D possibly being TRBD1 (6 bases). Germline loops: CDR1 MNHEY, CDR2 SMNVEV (reference sequence). The CDR3 spans 15 residues. Trimming took off 5 bases at V and 5 bases at J, with 18 bases between the two ends. The CDR3, as DNA: TGTGCCAGCAGTACCTTTGGAGGGGGGCGGTATGGCTACACCTTC. The encoded protein is CASSTFGGGRYGYTF.

This clonotype came up a few times. This rearrangement joins TRBV5-1 to TRBJ2-1; the D gene is possibly TRBD2 (5 bases). V dropped 0 bases and J dropped 3 bases, with 13 bases sitting between them. Germline lookup yields CDR1 SGHRS and CDR2 YFSETQ. This CDR3 comprises 16 residues. The CDR3 region is CASSLEGRTGYNEQFF. Here the CDR3 DNA reads TGCGCCAGCAGCTTGGAGGGCAGGACTGGCTACAATGAGCAGTTCTTC.

The table lists this clonotype with a few counts. The chain couples TRBV2 to TRBJ2-3; 9 nucleotides align to TRBD2. CDR1 SNHLY and CDR2 FYNNEI come from the germline V gene. This CDR3 has 14 residues. The V and J ends lost 7 bases and 5 bases, in that order; junction bases with no gene match: 7. This CDR3 reads CASTRLAEVDTQYF. The CDR3 DNA is TGTGCCAGCACCAGACTAGCGGAGGTAGATACGCAGTATTTT.

This clonotype was seen repeatedly, ten times or more. The CDR3 sequence: CASSVAGENIQYF. In DNA, the CDR3 is TGTGCCAGCAGTGTAGCGGGGGAAAACATTCAGTACTTC. This sequence joins TRBV25-1 and TRBJ2-4; 9 nucleotides align to TRBD2. V lost 4 bases, J lost 5 bases, and 0 bases stayed unmatched. The CDR3 is 13 amino acids. Germline CDR1 and CDR2: MGHDK and SYGVNS.

This clonotype was found a few times. In DNA form, the CDR3 reads TGTGCCAGCAGCCAAGATCTAGCGGGGGGCCAAGAGACCCAGTACTTC. Translated, it gives CASSQDLAGGQETQYF. The chain uses TRBV4-2 and TRBJ2-5; 11 bases are shared with TRBD2. The CDR3 is 16 residues long. After removal of 0 bases from V and 1 base from J, the junction contained 1 base not matched to a gene. CDR1 is LGHNA and CDR2 is YNFKEQ in the germline V gene.

This clonotype was seen repeatedly, ten times or more. This chain joins TRBV4-1 and TRBJ1-4; no clear D gene. V shed 7 bases and J shed 0 bases, with 15 bases lying between them. This CDR3 has 16 residues. Germline CDR1 MGHRA, CDR2 YSYEKL. CDR3 bases: TGCGCCAGCACCCTAAGAACGGATCCAACTAATGAAAAACTGTTTTTT. Residues: CASTLRTDPTNEKLFF.

In this sample, this clonotype turned up a few times. The rearrangement links TRBV6-2 or TRBV6-3 to TRBJ1-1; 10 bases are a match to TRBD1. The CDR3 runs 15 residues. V shed 7 bases, J shed 0 bases, and the junction held 5 bases outside the gene matches. Germline CDR1 is MNHEY and CDR2 is SVGEGT. As DNA, the CDR3 is TGTGCCAGCACCCAAGGACAGGGGGTGAACACTGAAGCTTTCTTT. Translating gives CASTQGQGVNTEAFF.

This clonotype was recorded a few times. This chain uses TRBV7-2 with TRBJ1-5; 7 bases align to TRBD1. V was pared by 1 base and J by 2 bases, with 8 bases of the junction left unmatched. The germline CDR1 and CDR2 sequences are SGHTA and FQGNSA. The CDR3 consists of 17 residues. Here the CDR3 reads CASSLGLGGAGNQPQHF. CDR3 DNA sequence: TGTGCCAGCAGCTTAGGTTTAGGGGGCGCGGGCAATCAGCCCCAGCATTTT.

In its sample, this clonotype was seen many times. This sequence joins TRBV7-9 and TRBJ2-1; 7 bases map to TRBD1. The CDR3 length is 13 residues. The V gene end was trimmed by 5 bases and the J gene end by 8 bases; junction bases not matched to a gene: 6. Germline V gene lookup returns CDR1 SEHNR and CDR2 FQNEAQ (reference sequence). This chain's CDR3 is CASSRGQSYEQFF. The DNA for the CDR3 is TGTGCCAGCAGCCGGGGACAGAGCTATGAGCAGTTCTTC.

This clonotype has ten or more counts. This sequence joins TRBV12-3 or TRBV12-4 and TRBJ2-2; D possibly corresponds to TRBD2 (6 bases). The CDR3 consists of 15 residues. Trimming pared 6 bases from V and 5 bases from J, leaving 16 bases between. The CDR3 loop reads CASSLSLGGTGELFF. The CDR3 DNA follows: TGTGCCAGCAGCCTTAGCTTGGGGGGTACCGGGGAGCTGTTTTTT.

This clonotype has ten or more counts. This chain uses TRBV3-1 with TRBJ1-1; D possibly corresponds to TRBD1 (5 bases). With 4 bases removed from V and 2 bases from J, the gap between germline ends came to 8 bases. Germline CDR1 and CDR2: LGHDT and YNNKEL (reference sequence). CDR3 length equals 13 residues. CDR3 sequence reads: CASSRGGNTEAFF. Written as DNA, the CDR3 is TGTGCCAGCAGCCGGGGGGGAAACACTGAAGCTTTCTTT.

The CDR3 loop is CASSADSSGANVLTF. The CDR3 DNA follows: TGTGCCAGCAGCGCGGACAGCTCTGGGGCCAACGTCCTGACTTTC. J is TRBJ2-6 and V is TRBV6-4; TRBD1 is a possible D gene (6 bases). CDR1 MRHNA and CDR2 SNTAGT come from the germline V gene. Trimming shortened V by 6 bases and J by 0 bases, and 9 bases separated the two germline ends. The CDR3 is 15 residues long.

This clonotype was seen more than once but under ten times. The chain carries TRBV5-5 and TRBJ1-4; perhaps TRBD1 as D (5 bases). Germline V CDR1 and CDR2: SGHKS, YYEKEE (reference sequence). The CDR3 is made up of 15 amino acids. V shed 0 bases and J shed 4 bases, with 10 bases lying between them. The CDR3 DNA follows: TGTGCCAGCAGCTTGGAGTCAGGGCGTAATGAAAAACTGTTTTTT. Amino acid sequence: CASSLESGRNEKLFF.

The table lists this clonotype with many counts. The chain recombines TRBV3-1 with TRBJ1-1, with D perhaps TRBD1 (5 bases). Germline lookup yields CDR1 LGHDT and CDR2 YNNKEL (reference sequence). The length of the CDR3 is 15 residues. Trimming pared 2 bases from V and 0 bases from J, leaving 10 bases between. The DNA for the CDR3 is TGTGCCAGCAGCCAATCGGGGGGTATGAACACTGAAGCTTTCTTT. Translation gives CASSQSGGMNTEAFF.

This clonotype was seen more than once but under ten times. The rearrangement links TRBV7-8 to TRBJ2-7; a possible D gene is TRBD1 (6 bases). CDR3 length equals 15 residues. V lost 5 bases and J lost 3, with 17 bases in between. CDR1 is SGHVS, CDR2 FQNEAQ, per germline. CDR3 nucleotide sequence: TGTGCCAGCAGCGCAGATACGGGGACAATCTACGAGCAGTACTTC. Amino acids: CASSADTGTIYEQYF. The variable domain in full, with the rest retrieved from reference TRBV7-8 and TRBJ2-7, is GAGVSQSPRYKVAKRGQDVALRCDPISGHVSLFWYQQALGQGPEFLTYFQNEAQLDKSGLPSDRFFAERPEGSVSTLKIQRTQQEDSAVYLCASSADTGTIYEQYFGPGTRLTVT.

This clonotype was picked up many times. Just one base apart from a much larger clone, this may be a read error. The chain couples TRBV7-6 to TRBJ2-5; D perhaps matches TRBD1 (6 bases). V was shortened by 4 bases and J by 1 base, with 7 bases between the two germline ends. There are 13 residues in the CDR3. Germline V gene lookup returns CDR1 SGHVS and CDR2 FNYEAQ. The chain's CDR3 is CASSSGVQETQYF. In nucleotides, the CDR3 is TGTGCCAGCAGCTCAGGGGTCCAAGAGACCCAGTACTTC. The entire variable domain, with the rest obtained from reference TRBV7-6 and TRBJ2-5, is as follows: GAGVSQSPRYKVTKRGQDVALRCDPISGHVSLYWYRQALGQGPEFLTYFNYEAQQDKSGLPNDRFSAERPEGSISTLTIQRTEQRDSAMYRCASSSGVQETQYFGPGTRLLVL.

This clonotype was counted a few times. The V call is TRBV6-1, the J call TRBJ1-5; 10 nucleotides line up with TRBD1. The junction had 5 bases not matched to a gene; V was cut back by 6 bases and J by 0 bases. The CDR3 length is 16 residues. Per the germline V gene, CDR1 is MNHNS and CDR2 is SASEGT. CDR3 residues: CASRGTGAYSNQPQHF. CDR3 sequence (DNA): TGTGCCAGCAGAGGGACAGGGGCATATAGCAATCAGCCCCAGCATTTT.

This clonotype was counted many times. The chain links TRBV28 to TRBJ2-7; D is possibly TRBD1 (5 bases). Germline CDR1 and CDR2: MDHEN and SYDVKM. This CDR3 has 15 amino acids. The V end was cut by 4 bases, the J end by 4 bases, with 17 bases between. The CDR3 DNA sequence: TGTGCCAGCAGTTCCCCAACAGGCAAGGGATACGAGCAGTACGTC. It encodes CASSSPTGKGYEQYV.

In its sample, this clonotype was seen a few times. The chain has TRBV20-1 and TRBJ1-1; the D is unclear. Trimming removed 0 bases at V and 7 bases at J, with 12 bases between. Germline V gene lookup returns CDR1 DFQATT and CDR2 SNEGSKA (reference sequence). The CDR3 totals 13 residues. This CDR3 is CSARESGRNEAFF. As DNA, the CDR3 is TGCAGTGCTAGAGAATCGGGTAGAAATGAAGCTTTCTTT.

This clonotype occurred a few times. This chain connects TRBV3-1 to TRBJ1-6; D is undetermined. Trimming left V 2 bases short and J 8 bases short, with 10 bases between. Germline V gives CDR1 LGHDT, CDR2 YNNKEL (reference sequence). The CDR3 has 14 residues. In DNA, the CDR3 is TGTGCCAGCAGCCAACAGGATTTCTATTCACCCCTCCACTTT. It translates to CASSQQDFYSPLHF.